This T cell receptor (beta chain) was documented in a study of human T cells and chemical hapten exposure. At the level of the study: Each week of the approximately 24-week study, patients had diphenylcyclopropenone applied to the scalp.

TCRdb redid the calling of the RACE reads with MiXCR, one entry per CDR3 protein. The sample includes about 97,000 distinct CDR3 sequences, around 25% of them seen just once. Time point denoted: patch test 3, about 24 weeks after DPC sensitization. The treatment is: therapeutic diphenylcyclopropenone sensitization with weekly scalp DPC. The V and J ends lost 7 bases and 3 bases respectively, with 13 bases between them. The germline CDR1 and CDR2 sequences are DFQATT and SNEGSKA (reference sequence). The CDR3 consists of 12 residues. The TCR sequence derives from a man aged 35 to 55 with alopecia areata. Some clones in this sample may be carry-over from other donors' samples. The gene calls are TRBV20-1 and TRBJ2-7, with a tentative D call TRBD2 (6 bases). The sequenced sample was whole blood, obtained in connection with sensitization to the hapten diphenylcyclopropenone (DPC). CDR3 amino acids: CSVHGGYYEQYF. The CDR3, as DNA: TGCAGTGTTCATGGAGGGTACTACGAGCAGTACTTC.